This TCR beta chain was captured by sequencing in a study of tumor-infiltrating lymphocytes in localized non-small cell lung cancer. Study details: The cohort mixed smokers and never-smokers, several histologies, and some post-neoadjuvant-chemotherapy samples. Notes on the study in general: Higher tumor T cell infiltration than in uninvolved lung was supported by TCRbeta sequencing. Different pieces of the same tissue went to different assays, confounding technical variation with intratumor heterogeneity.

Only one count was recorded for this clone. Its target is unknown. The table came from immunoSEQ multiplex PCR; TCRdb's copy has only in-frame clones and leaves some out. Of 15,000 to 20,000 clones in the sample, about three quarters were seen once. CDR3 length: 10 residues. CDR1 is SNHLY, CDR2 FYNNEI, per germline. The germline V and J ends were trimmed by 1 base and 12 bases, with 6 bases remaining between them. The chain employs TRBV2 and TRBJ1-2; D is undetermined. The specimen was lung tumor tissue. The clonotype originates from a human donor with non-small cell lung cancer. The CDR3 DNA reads TGTGCCAGCAGTGAAGACAGCCACACCTTC. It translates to CASSEDSHTF.